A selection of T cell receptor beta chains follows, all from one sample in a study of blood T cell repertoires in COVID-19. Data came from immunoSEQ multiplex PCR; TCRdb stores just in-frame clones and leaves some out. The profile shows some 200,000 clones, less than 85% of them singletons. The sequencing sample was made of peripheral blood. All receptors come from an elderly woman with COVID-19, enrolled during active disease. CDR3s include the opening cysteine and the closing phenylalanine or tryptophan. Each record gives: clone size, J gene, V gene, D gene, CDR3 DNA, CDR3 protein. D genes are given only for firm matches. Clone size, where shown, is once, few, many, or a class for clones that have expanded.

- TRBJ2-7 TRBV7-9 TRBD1 TGTGCCAGCAGCTTAGTAGGGGGCCACGAGCAGTACTTC CASSLVGGHEQYF
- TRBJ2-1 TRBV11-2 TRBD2 TGTGCCAGCAGCTTGAATCTAGCGGACAATGAGCAGTTCTTC CASSLNLADNEQFF
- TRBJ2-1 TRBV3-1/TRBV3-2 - TGTGCCAGCAGGGGGAAGCGGTCGGATTACAATGAGCAGTTCTTC CASRGKRSDYNEQFF
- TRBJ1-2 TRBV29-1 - TGCAGCGTTGAAGTTGGAGGAGGGCACTATGGCTACACCTTC CSVEVGGGHYGYTF
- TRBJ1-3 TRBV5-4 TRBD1 TGTGCCAGCAGCTTGGGACAGGGACTTATTGGAAACACCATATATTTT CASSLGQGLIGNTIYF
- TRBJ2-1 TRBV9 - TGTGCCAGCAGCGTAGGAGACGGGAGCTCCTACAATGAGCAGTTCTTC CASSVGDGSSYNEQFF
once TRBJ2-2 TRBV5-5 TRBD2 TGTGCCAGCAGCTCTCGATCTAGCGGGAGCACCGGGGAGCTGTTTTTT CASSSRSSGSTGELFF
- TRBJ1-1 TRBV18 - TGTGCCAGCTCACCAGTGCTTCGCGGGGTGAACACTGAAGCTTTCTTT CASSPVLRGVNTEAFF
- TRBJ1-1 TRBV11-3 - TGTGCCAGCAGCTTAGACAGGGAAGAAGCTTTCTTT CASSLDREEAFF
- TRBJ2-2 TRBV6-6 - TGTGCCAGCAAAGTGCAGGTGAACACCGGGGAGCTGTTTTTT CASKVQVNTGELFF
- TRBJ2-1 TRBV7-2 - TGTGCCAGCAGCTTAGCTGGTGGACTGGGGAGCCCCCCGTTCTTC CASSLAGGLGSPPFF
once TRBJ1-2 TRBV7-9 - TGTGCCAGCAGCATCAGTGGAGAGGGCGCCCTTTATGGCTACACCTTC CASSISGEGALYGYTF
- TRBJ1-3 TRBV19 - TGTGCCAGTAGTTCTCCGGGGGTACGAGGAAACACCATATATTTT CASSSPGVRGNTIYF
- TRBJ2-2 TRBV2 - TGTGCCAGCGACACCGGAATGAACACCGGGGAGCTGTTTTTT CASDTGMNTGELFF
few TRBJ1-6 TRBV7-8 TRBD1 TGTGCCAGCCGACCGTTCCCGACAGGGGGCGGAAGTAATTCACCCCTCCACTTT CASRPFPTGGGSNSPLHF
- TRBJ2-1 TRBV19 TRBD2 TGTGCCAGTAGTATGACTTGGAGCGGGGGGTACAATGAGCAGTTCTTC CASSMTWSGGYNEQFF
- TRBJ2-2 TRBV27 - TGTGCCAGCAGTTTAGGGGGCGTCTTTGGGACCCGCCCCGGGGAGCTGTTTTTT CASSLGGVFGTRPGELFF
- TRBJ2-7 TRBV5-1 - TGCGCCAGCAGCCCCCAGGGTTCGGGCTACGAGCAGTACTTC CASSPQGSGYEQYF
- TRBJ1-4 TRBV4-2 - TGTGCCAGCATGGGGTTGGGAGCAACTAATGAAAAACTGTTTTTT CASMGLGATNEKLFF
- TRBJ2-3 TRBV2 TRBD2 TGTGCCAGCAGTTGGGGGGGTGTCTCCACAGATACGCAGTATTTT CASSWGGVSTDTQYF
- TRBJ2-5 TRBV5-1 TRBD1 TGCGCCAGCAGCTGGGGGACAGGGTATCAAGAGACCCAGTACTTC CASSWGTGYQETQYF
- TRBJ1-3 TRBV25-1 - TGTGCCAGCAGTTCCTTCGGAAACACCATATATTTT CASSSFGNTIYF
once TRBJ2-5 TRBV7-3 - TGTGCCAGCAGCTTAAGACTAGGAGAGACCCAGTACTTC CASSLRLGETQYF
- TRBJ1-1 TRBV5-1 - TGCGCCAGCAGCTTGGTACAGGGAGACACTGAAGCTTTCTTT CASSLVQGDTEAFF
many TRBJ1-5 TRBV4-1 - TGCGCCAGCAGCCAAGATGCCAGGCTTGATGGCAATCAGCCCCAGCATTTT CASSQDARLDGNQPQHF
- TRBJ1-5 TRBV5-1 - TGCGCCAGCAGTCTAGACGGGGGATTCAATCAGCCCCAGCATTTT CASSLDGGFNQPQHF